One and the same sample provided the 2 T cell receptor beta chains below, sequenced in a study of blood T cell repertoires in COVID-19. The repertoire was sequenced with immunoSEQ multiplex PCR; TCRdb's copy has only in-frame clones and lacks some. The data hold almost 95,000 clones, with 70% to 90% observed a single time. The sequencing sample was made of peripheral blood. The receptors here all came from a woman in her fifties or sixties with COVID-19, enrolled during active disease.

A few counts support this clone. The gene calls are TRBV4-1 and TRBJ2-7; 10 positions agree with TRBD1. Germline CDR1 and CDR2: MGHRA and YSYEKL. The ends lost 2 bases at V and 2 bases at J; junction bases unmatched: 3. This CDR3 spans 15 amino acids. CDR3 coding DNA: TGCGCCAGCAGCCAATGGGGACAGGGGCCCTACGAGCAGTACTTC. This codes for CASSQWGQGPYEQYF.

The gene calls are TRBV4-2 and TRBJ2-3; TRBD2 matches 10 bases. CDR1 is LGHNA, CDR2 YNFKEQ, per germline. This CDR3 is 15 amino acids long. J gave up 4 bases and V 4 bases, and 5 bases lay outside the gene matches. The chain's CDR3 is CASSPSSGGADTQYF. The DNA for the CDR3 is TGTGCCAGCAGCCCTTCTAGCGGGGGCGCAGATACGCAGTATTTT.